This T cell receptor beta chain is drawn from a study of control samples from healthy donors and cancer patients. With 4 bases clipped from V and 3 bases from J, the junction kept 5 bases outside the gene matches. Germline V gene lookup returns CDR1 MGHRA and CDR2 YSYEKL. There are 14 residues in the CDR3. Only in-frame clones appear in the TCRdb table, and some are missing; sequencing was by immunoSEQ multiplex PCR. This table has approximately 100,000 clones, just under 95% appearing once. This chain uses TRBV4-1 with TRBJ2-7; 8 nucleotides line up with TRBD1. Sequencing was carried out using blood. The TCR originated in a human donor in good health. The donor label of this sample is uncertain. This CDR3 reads CASSLGQGGYEQYF. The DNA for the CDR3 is TGCGCCAGCAGCCTAGGACAGGGAGGCTACGAGCAGTACTTC.